This T cell receptor beta chain came from a study of shared clonotypes between healthy human individuals. TCRdb's copy holds only in-frame clones and misses some; the assay was immunoSEQ multiplex PCR. The sample holds 490,000 or so clones, 75% to 85% seen once. Germline loops: CDR1 SGHRS, CDR2 YFSETQ. The CDR3 is 14 amino acids. V was trimmed by 2 bases and J by 3 bases, leaving 11 bases between them. The TCR sequence derives from a woman aged 35 to 49 in good health. Some clones in this sample may be carry-over from other donors' samples. The sequencing sample was made of PBMCs. V gene TRBV5-1 combines with J gene TRBJ1-1; perhaps TRBD1 as D (6 bases). The CDR3, as DNA: TGCGCCAGCAGCTTACAGGGTTCTGACACTGAAGCTTTCTTT. Residues: CASSLQGSDTEAFF.